The rows below give T cell receptor beta chains drawn from one sample of a study of glioma-infiltrating T cells. TCRdb passed the multiplex PCR reads through MiXCR, listing each CDR3 protein once. Found here are roughly 4,000 distinct CDR3 sequences, approximately 22% of them singletons; the top ten hold roughly 8.7%. The specimen was glioma tissue, nonneoplastic brain tissue, or PBMCs (not recorded which). These receptors originate from a human donor with low-grade glioma or glioblastoma, undergoing nonglioma brain surgery, or in good health (not recorded which). CDR3s include the opening cysteine and the closing phenylalanine or tryptophan. The order of the fields is D gene, V gene, J gene, clone size, CDR3 DNA, CDR3 protein. D genes are given only for firm matches. Clone size is shown for a subset of rows, as once, few, many or a class of expanded clone.

>.|TRBV2|TRBJ2-5|many
TGTGCCAGCAGTGAGACCCTCCAAGAGACCCAGTACTTC
CASSETLQETQYF
>.|TRBV3-1|TRBJ1-5|many
TGTGCCAGCAGCCAAGCAGGGGGCAATCAGCCCCAGCATTTT
CASSQAGGNQPQHF
>.|TRBV15|TRBJ2-3|medium-sized
TGTGCCACCAGCAGAGATAGAGGGGTGGATACGCAGTATTTT
CATSRDRGVDTQYF
>.|TRBV6-1|TRBJ2-1|medium-sized
TGTGCCAACTCGGACATTTACAATGAGCAGTTCTTC
CANSDIYNEQFF
>TRBD1|TRBV4-1|TRBJ1-2|medium-sized
TGCGCCAGCAGCCAAACCGGACAGGATAACTATGGCTACACCTTC
CASSQTGQDNYGYTF
>.|TRBV28|TRBJ1-1|large
TGTGCCAGCAGTTTGTCCGGGAACACTGAAGCTTTCTTT
CASSLSGNTEAFF
>.|TRBV11-2|TRBJ2-7|many
TGTGCCAGCAGCCCCTCCACATTTTTCTACGAGCAGTACTTC
CASSPSTFFYEQYF
>TRBD1|TRBV7-9|TRBJ2-5|.
TGTGCCAGCAGCTCCCGGGACAGGGGGAGAGAGGAGACCCAGTACTTC
CASSSRDRGREETQYF
>.|TRBV28|TRBJ1-2|medium-sized
TGTGCCAGCAGTCCCTTATTCCGGGATAACTATGGCTACACCTTC
CASSPLFRDNYGYTF
>TRBD2|TRBV12-5|TRBJ2-5|many
TGTGCTAGTGGGATAAACGGGGGGGCCATTGAGACCCAGTACTTC
CASGINGGAIETQYF
>.|TRBV20-1|TRBJ2-3|.
TGCAGTGCTGCTCTAGGGGGGACCACAGATACGCAGTATTTT
CSAALGGTTDTQYF
>.|TRBV5-4|TRBJ1-5|medium-sized
TGTGCCAGCAGCGTTCAGGGGAGGGGACAGCCCCAGCATTTT
CASSVQGRGQPQHF
>TRBD1|TRBV20-1|TRBJ1-2|medium-sized
TGCAGTGCTAGAGATGGGACAGGGCTAAACTATGGCTACACCTTC
CSARDGTGLNYGYTF